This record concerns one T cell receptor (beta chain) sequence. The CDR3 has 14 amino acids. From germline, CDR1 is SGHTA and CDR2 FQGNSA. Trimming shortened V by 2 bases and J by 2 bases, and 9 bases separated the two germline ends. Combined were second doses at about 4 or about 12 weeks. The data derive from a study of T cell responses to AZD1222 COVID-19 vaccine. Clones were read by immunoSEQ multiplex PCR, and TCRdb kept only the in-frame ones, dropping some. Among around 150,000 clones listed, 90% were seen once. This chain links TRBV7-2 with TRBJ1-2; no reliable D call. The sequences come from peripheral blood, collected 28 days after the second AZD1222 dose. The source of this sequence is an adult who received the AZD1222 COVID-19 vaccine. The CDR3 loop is CASSLSHLNYGYTF. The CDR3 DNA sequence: TGTGCCAGCAGCTTAAGTCACCTAAACTATGGCTACACCTTC.